The 27 T cell receptor beta chains reported below all come from one sample, sequenced in a study of cytomegalovirus exposure and HLA in healthy donors. PCR used 60 Vbeta primers and 13 Jbeta primers. Some clones are missing from TCRdb's copy, which holds only in-frame ones; the method was immunoSEQ multiplex PCR. The repertoire holds 100,000 or so clones, with about 80% as singletons. Material: PBMCs. All receptors derive from a man aged 30 to 45 in good health and CMV-seronegative.

The genes are TRBV7-8 and TRBJ2-7; 8 bases are a match to TRBD1. Unmatched junction bases numbered 15, after V lost 3 bases and J lost 5 bases. CDR3 size: 17 residues. In germline, CDR1 is SGHVS, CDR2 FQNEAQ. DNA for the CDR3: TGTGCCAGCAGCTTTGGGGTCAGGACAGGGCTAGCCCACGAGCAGTACTTC. Translation gives CASSFGVRTGLAHEQYF.

The J gene is TRBJ1-1, the V gene TRBV30; D is possibly TRBD1 (5 bases). Trimming pared 4 bases from V and 0 bases from J, leaving 18 bases between. The CDR3 loop spans 16 amino acids. CDR1 is GTSNPN and CDR2 is SVGIG in the germline V gene (reference sequence). The CDR3 loop reads CAWNLFGGALNTEAFF. CDR3 nucleotide sequence: TGTGCCTGGAACCTTTTCGGTGGGGCGCTGAACACTGAAGCTTTCTTT.

The chain carries TRBV7-8 and TRBJ1-4; 8 bases agree with TRBD1. The CDR3 is made up of 15 amino acids. V shed 3 bases, J shed 8 bases, and the junction held 8 bases outside the gene matches. Germline-derived CDR1 and CDR2 are SGHVS and FQNEAQ. The CDR3 protein is CASSFSQGAGEKLFF. CDR3 coding DNA: TGTGCCAGCAGCTTCTCCCAGGGGGCTGGGGAAAAACTGTTTTTT.

This chain connects TRBV5-5 to TRBJ2-7; D not certain. Germline CDR1 and CDR2: SGHKS and YYEKEE (reference sequence). Trimming shortened V by 2 bases and J by 0 bases, and 6 bases separated the two germline ends. CDR3 length: 13 residues. The CDR3 DNA follows: TGTGCCAGCAGCTTAAGCTACTCCTACGAGCAGTACTTC. It translates to CASSLSYSYEQYF.

The chain couples TRBV9 to TRBJ2-3; a possible D gene is TRBD2 (5 bases). Germline CDR1 SGDLS, CDR2 YYNGEE. V lost 3 bases, J lost 4 bases, and 12 bases lay in between. The CDR3 runs to 14 residues. CDR3 sequence: CASSGRGSADTQYF. The CDR3 bases are TGTGCCAGCAGCGGTAGAGGGTCCGCAGATACGCAGTATTTT.

This chain links TRBV5-6 with TRBJ1-6, with D tentatively TRBD1 (5 bases). The germline V gene has CDR1 SGHDT and CDR2 YYEEEE. The CDR3 is 15 amino acids. V shed 0 bases and J shed 9 bases, with 13 bases lying between them. The CDR3 sequence is CASSLGRVGASPLHF. The DNA for the CDR3 is TGTGCCAGCAGCTTGGGCAGGGTGGGTGCTTCACCCCTCCACTTT. Together with reference TRBV5-6 and TRBJ1-6, the CDR3 gives the full variable domain: DAGVTQSPTHLIKTRGQQVTLRCSPKSGHDTVSWYQQALGQGPQFIFQYYEEEERQRGNFPDRFSGHQFPNYSSELNVNALLLGDSALYLCASSLGRVGASPLHFGNGTRLTVT.

This chain links TRBV6-5 with TRBJ1-5; D gene ambiguous. The CDR3 has 14 residues. CDR1 MNHEY and CDR2 SVGAGI come from the germline V gene. Trimming removed 5 bases at V and 6 bases at J, with 14 bases between. The DNA of the CDR3 is TGTGCCAGCAGTCCCGGAATGACTGCTCAGCCCCAGCATTTT. It codes for CASSPGMTAQPQHF.

The J gene is TRBJ1-4, the V gene TRBV9; TRBD1 aligns across 9 bases. Unmatched junction bases numbered 16, after V lost 3 bases and J lost 7 bases. From germline, CDR1 is SGDLS and CDR2 YYNGEE. This CDR3 has 18 amino acids. Here the CDR3 reads CASSATGTGLRGSEKLFF. DNA for the CDR3: TGTGCCAGCAGCGCCACCGGGACAGGGCTTCGGGGAAGTGAAAAACTGTTTTTT. Filled out from reference TRBV9 and TRBJ1-4, the complete variable domain reads DSGVTQTPKHLITATGQRVTLRCSPRSGDLSVYWYQQSLDQGLQFLIQYYNGEERAKGNILERFSAQQFPDLHSELNLSSLELGDSALYFCASSATGTGLRGSEKLFFGSGTQLSVL.

This chain connects TRBV7-2 to TRBJ2-7; D gene unclear. V was cut by 5 bases and J by 3 bases, with 5 bases left in between. Germline V CDR1 and CDR2: SGHTA, FQGNSA. The CDR3 sequence is 11 residues long. CDR3 DNA: TGTGCCAGCAGCCGACTCTACGAGCAGTACTTC. It yields the protein CASSRLYEQYF.

J is TRBJ1-2 and V is TRBV27; a possible D gene is TRBD1 (5 bases). This CDR3 comprises 14 residues. The V end was cut by 6 bases, the J end by 8 bases, with 19 bases between. Germline CDR1 and CDR2: MNHEY and SMNVEV (reference sequence). CDR3 residues: CASRRSGYLSGYTF. The CDR3 coding sequence is TGTGCCAGCAGAAGGTCAGGGTATTTATCCGGCTACACCTTC.

This clone was counted a few times. The rearrangement links TRBV19 to TRBJ1-6; 8 bases are a match to TRBD1. The V and J ends lost 3 bases and 10 bases, in that order; junction bases with no gene match: 5. CDR1 LNHDA and CDR2 SQIVND come from the germline V gene (reference sequence). This CDR3 has 14 residues. CDR3 nucleotides: TGTGCCAGTAGTATGGACAGGGAATCGTCACCCCTCCACTTT. Amino acids: CASSMDRESSPLHF.

This chain connects TRBV11-2 to TRBJ2-1; 11 positions agree with TRBD2. Germline V gives CDR1 SGHAT, CDR2 FQNNGV. V was clipped by 2 bases and J by 6 bases; unmatched bases: 6. The CDR3 has 16 residues. CDR3 in DNA: TGTGCCAGCAGCTTATTTGGGACTAGCGGTTTCAATGAGCAGTTCTTC. Protein: CASSLFGTSGFNEQFF.

The J gene is TRBJ2-2, the V gene TRBV15; no reliable D call. The CDR3 is 15 residues long. The germline V gene encodes CDR1 LNHNV and CDR2 YYDKDF (reference sequence). V was pared by 4 bases and J by 4 bases, with 13 bases between. The CDR3 DNA reads as TGTGCCACCAGCACCGCACTGAGGCCCACCGGGGAGCTGTTTTTT. Protein sequence: CATSTALRPTGELFF.

J is TRBJ2-2 and V is TRBV5-1; D uncertain. This CDR3 has 14 amino acids. CDR1 SGHRS and CDR2 YFSETQ come from the germline V gene. V gave up 0 bases and J gave up 6 bases, with 9 bases separating them. The CDR3 coding sequence is TGCGCCAGCAGCTTGGAGCGTATCCCCGGGGAGCTGTTTTTT. Protein: CASSLERIPGELFF.

The chain uses TRBV21-1 and TRBJ2-2; the table's D call of TRBD1 was not tested on the DNA. TRBV21-1 is deemed a pseudogene. The CDR3 has 15 residues. The CDR3 bases are TGTGCCAGCAGCAAAGGGCAGGGATACACCGGGGAGCTGTTTTTT. As protein: CASSKGQGYTGELFF.

This clone has only a few counts. The CDR3 DNA follows: TGTGCCAGCAGTTTCGACACAGCGGGGCCCTCCTACGAGCAGTACTTC. This codes for CASSFDTAGPSYEQYF. The J gene is TRBJ2-7, the V gene TRBV28; 7 bases agree with TRBD2. The CDR3 has 16 amino acids. Germline V gene sequence: CDR1 MDHEN, CDR2 SYDVKM. Trimming took 3 bases from V and 0 from J; bases not matched to a gene: 8.

V and J are TRBV15 and TRBJ1-3, with no clear D. Germline V lookup: CDR1 LNHNV, CDR2 YYDKDF (reference sequence). Trimming took off 4 bases at V and 1 base at J, with 8 bases between the two ends. This CDR3 has 14 residues. This CDR3 is CATSNGGSGNTIYF. Written as DNA, the CDR3 is TGTGCCACCAGCAATGGCGGTTCTGGAAACACCATATATTTT.

The chain combines TRBV4-1 with TRBJ1-1; possibly TRBD1 for D (6 bases). Germline V gives CDR1 MGHRA, CDR2 YSYEKL. V dropped 5 bases and J dropped 7 bases, with 11 bases sitting between them. This CDR3 is 12 amino acids long. For the CDR3, the DNA is TGCGCCAGCAGCGAGACCAGGGGTGAAGCTTTCTTT. Protein product: CASSETRGEAFF.

The genes are TRBV5-6 and TRBJ2-2, with 11 bases lining up with TRBD2. Germline loops: CDR1 SGHDT, CDR2 YYEEEE. After removal of 3 bases from V and 6 bases from J, the junction contained 4 bases not matched to a gene. The CDR3 extends over 15 amino acids. CDR3 nucleotide sequence: TGTGCCAGCAGCTACCTAGCGGGGGGCGCCGGGGAGCTGTTTTTT. This encodes CASSYLAGGAGELFF.

This clone has just one count. V is TRBV5-1 and J is TRBJ2-3; the D is unclear. CDR3 length: 15 residues. The ends were cut back, 1 base at V and 0 bases at J, with 9 bases in the middle. Looked up from germline, CDR1 is SGHRS and CDR2 is YFSETQ. CDR3 region: CASSLSRSSTDTQYF. CDR3 nucleotides: TGCGCCAGCAGCTTGTCGAGGTCGAGCACAGATACGCAGTATTTT.

J is TRBJ2-2 and V is TRBV10-3; TRBD1 aligns across 7 bases. Trimming removed 9 bases from V and 1 base from J; junction bases left unmatched: 8. CDR1 ENHRY and CDR2 SYGVKD come from the germline V gene. The CDR3 has 15 amino acids. This chain's CDR3 is CAIFTRQGNTGELFF. In DNA, the CDR3 is TGTGCCATATTTACTAGACAGGGGAACACCGGGGAGCTGTTTTTT.

The CDR3 coding sequence is TGTGCCAGCAGCTTAGACCCGAGCAACGAGCAGTACTTC. Amino acids: CASSLDPSNEQYF. V and J are TRBV7-6 and TRBJ2-7; unclear D gene. V lost 1 base to trimming and J lost 5 bases, with 9 bases between them. Per germline, CDR1 SGHVS and CDR2 FNYEAQ. The CDR3 has 13 amino acids.

This chain connects TRBV30 to TRBJ2-1; 7 nucleotides match TRBD1. Germline V gives CDR1 GTSNPN, CDR2 SVGIG (reference sequence). J gave up 0 bases and V 5 bases, and 4 bases lay outside the gene matches. CDR3 size: 14 residues. In DNA, the CDR3 is TGTGCCTGGGCGACAGGGAACTCCTACAATGAGCAGTTCTTC. Its protein product is CAWATGNSYNEQFF.

The rearrangement joins TRBV5-5 to TRBJ2-7; 7 bases fit TRBD1. With V trimmed by 4 bases and J by 2 bases, 6 bases remained unmatched. Germline values: CDR1 SGHKS, CDR2 YYEKEE (reference sequence). The CDR3 contains 14 residues. The CDR3 here is CASSAPGQTYEQYF. The CDR3 DNA follows: TGTGCCAGCAGCGCACCGGGACAGACCTACGAGCAGTACTTC. Full variable domain (remainder filled in from reference TRBV5-5 and TRBJ2-7): DAGVTQSPTHLIKTRGQQVTLRCSPISGHKSVSWYQQVLGQGPQFIFQYYEKEERGRGNFPDRFSARQFPNYSSELNVNALLLGDSALYLCASSAPGQTYEQYFGPGTRLTVT.

This chain links TRBV4-3 with TRBJ1-2; D is ambiguous. The CDR3 spans 13 residues. Germline-derived CDR1 and CDR2 are LGHNA and YSLEER. V lost 0 bases and J lost 4, with 6 bases in between. In nucleotides, the CDR3 is TGCGCCAGCAGCCAAGACCGTTCCTATGGCTACACCTTC. It encodes CASSQDRSYGYTF.

This chain joins TRBV28 and TRBJ2-5, with 7 bases matching TRBD1. The length of the CDR3 is 14 residues. Germline trimming cut 4 bases from V and 5 bases from J; bases unmatched to any gene: 7. Germline V gene lookup returns CDR1 MDHEN and CDR2 SYDVKM. This CDR3 reads CASSSTGARETQYF. CDR3 DNA: TGTGCCAGCAGTTCTACAGGGGCCCGTGAGACCCAGTACTTC.

This clone was found once. This chain connects TRBV28 to TRBJ1-4; D unresolved. This CDR3 comprises 15 residues. Trimming left V 1 base short and J 3 bases short, with 9 bases between. Per the germline V gene, CDR1 is MDHEN and CDR2 is SYDVKM. Here the CDR3 DNA reads TGTGCCAGCAGTTTATCGGGGATAGCTAATGAAAAACTGTTTTTT. Translation: CASSLSGIANEKLFF.